The present TCR beta chain was sequenced within a study of OX40 agonist ivuxolimab in advanced cancers. About the study: Ivuxolimab was delivered to patients intravenously every 2 weeks at doses spanning 0.01 to 10 mg/kg. Study-wide points: People who partly responded at 0.1-3.0 mg/kg had some of the least clonal expansion seen. Average numbers of expanded clones were greater in CD8+ T cells than in CD4+.

Autoimmune disease history or systemic immunosuppression led to patient exclusion. Assay used: immunoSEQ multiplex PCR; TCRdb lists only in-frame clones, some missing. The table lists about 58,000 clones, 70% to 80% of them singletons, with approximately 1.1% in the top ten. Unmatched junction bases numbered 7, after V lost 4 bases and J lost 2 bases. The CDR3 sequence is 15 residues long. The germline V gene has CDR1 ENHRY and CDR2 SYGVKD. Details on this clone: Its antigen is not known.

The chain combines TRBV10-3 with TRBJ2-7; 8 bases match TRBD1. The sequence was obtained from an adult with an advanced solid tumor such as melanoma, head and neck, liver or kidney cancer. The source material was CD4+ or CD8+ T cells sorted from blood, sampled in a trial of the OX40 agonist ivuxolimab. This CDR3 is CAISAARTGPYEQYF. DNA for the CDR3: TGTGCCATCAGTGCGGCCCGGACAGGGCCCTACGAGCAGTACTTC.